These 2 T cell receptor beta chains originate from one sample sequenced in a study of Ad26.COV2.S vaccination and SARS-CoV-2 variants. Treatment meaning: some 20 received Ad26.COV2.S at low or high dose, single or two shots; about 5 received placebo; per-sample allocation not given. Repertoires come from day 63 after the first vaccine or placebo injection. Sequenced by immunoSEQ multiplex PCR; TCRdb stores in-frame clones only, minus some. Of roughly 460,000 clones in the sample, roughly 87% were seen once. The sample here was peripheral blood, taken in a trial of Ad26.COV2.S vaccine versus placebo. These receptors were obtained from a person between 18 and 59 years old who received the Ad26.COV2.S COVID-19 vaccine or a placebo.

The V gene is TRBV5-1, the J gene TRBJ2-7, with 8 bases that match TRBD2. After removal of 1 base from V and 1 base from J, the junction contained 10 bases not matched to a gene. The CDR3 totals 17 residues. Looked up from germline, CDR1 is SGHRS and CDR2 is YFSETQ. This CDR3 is CASSLIGLADWSYEQYF. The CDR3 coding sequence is TGCGCCAGCAGCTTGATAGGACTAGCCGATTGGTCCTACGAGCAGTACTTC.

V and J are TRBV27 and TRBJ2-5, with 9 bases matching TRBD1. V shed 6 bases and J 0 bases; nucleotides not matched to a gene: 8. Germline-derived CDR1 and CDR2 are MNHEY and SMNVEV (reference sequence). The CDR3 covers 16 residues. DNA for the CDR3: TGTGCCAGCAGAAACCTGACAGGGGGTAACCAAGAGACCCAGTACTTC. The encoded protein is CASRNLTGGNQETQYF.